This T cell receptor beta chain came from a study of cytomegalovirus exposure and HLA in healthy donors. Findings of the study overall: A few CMV-associated chains were confirmed in vitro to be specific for CMV antigens. Altogether, about 160 TCR beta chains were recorded as cytomegalovirus-associated.

TCRdb keeps only in-frame clones here, not all; method: immunoSEQ multiplex PCR. The sample shows 70,000 to 80,000 clones, about 93% of them seen only once. This clone was seen once. Its specificity is not known. The CDR3 spans 16 residues. V shed 1 base and J shed 3 bases, with 15 bases lying between them. Germline CDR1 is KGHSH and CDR2 is LQKENI. The rearrangement uses TRBV18 and TRBJ1-1; tentatively, D is TRBD1 (6 bases). The TCR comes from a woman aged 18-29 years in good health and CMV-seropositive. The sequencing input was PBMCs. The CDR3 DNA sequence: TGTGCCAGCTCACCACAATCGGCAGGGGCGCACACTGAAGCTTTCTTT. Amino acid sequence: CASSPQSAGAHTEAFF.